The present T cell receptor (beta chain) was sequenced within a study of PD-1 blockade in classical Hodgkin lymphoma. Germline V CDR1 and CDR2: SGHDT, YYEEEE. Trimming cost V 5 bases and J 3 bases, with 5 bases left between them. The CDR3 is 11 amino acids. In regard to this clone: Its specificity is unknown.

Time point specified: cycle 4 day 1 (C4D1), after less than seven weeks of nivolumab. All trial patients relapsed after autologous stem cell transplantation. Sequenced by immunoSEQ multiplex PCR; TCRdb stores in-frame clones only, minus some. The data contain fewer than 30,000 clones, around 84% of them singletons. General observations from the study: Diminished baseline TCR diversity has been reported in newly diagnosed patients relative to healthy donors. Lower baseline TCR diversity marked trial partial responders and progressors.

This specimen consisted of peripheral blood mononuclear cells (PBMCs), obtained before the fourth cycle of nivolumab. This receptor was taken from a human donor with classical Hodgkin lymphoma. The J gene is TRBJ2-5, the V gene TRBV5-6; no firm D call. The CDR3 region is CASSREETQYF. CDR3 nucleotides: TGTGCCAGCAGTAGGGAAGAGACCCAGTACTTC.